One sample yielded the 31 T cell receptor beta chains listed below, sequenced in a study of radiotherapy plus CTLA-4 blockade in lung cancer. The method was immunoSEQ multiplex PCR; TCRdb's version includes in-frame clones alone and lacks a portion of them. The sample yields around 80,000 clones, 74% seen once. The sequencing here drew on peripheral blood, taken from a patient treated with radiotherapy plus ipilimumab. The receptors were sampled from a human donor with non-small cell lung cancer whose response to radiotherapy plus ipilimumab could not be evaluated.

V gene TRBV21-1 combines with J gene TRBJ2-2; the D call TRBD2 from the table was never checked on the DNA. TRBV21-1 is reported as a pseudogene. The CDR3 is 17 amino acids. The DNA for the CDR3 is TGTGCCAGCAGCAAAGGTCGGCGGGTGACGAACACCGGGGAGCTGTTTTTT. Protein sequence: CASSKGRRVTNTGELFF.

This clone was seen a handful of times. This chain connects TRBV6-4 to TRBJ2-1; maybe TRBD2 (7 bases). CDR1 MRHNA and CDR2 SNTAGT come from the germline V gene. The CDR3 is 14 residues long. Trimming removed 4 bases from V and 7 bases from J, with 14 bases in between. Here the CDR3 DNA reads TGTGCCAGCAGTGGGACGGGGGGCGGAAATGAGCAGTTCTTC. This translates into CASSGTGGGNEQFF.

This clone turned up a few times. This chain joins TRBV19 and TRBJ1-4, with a weak D call TRBD1 (5 bases). V gave up 5 bases and J gave up 6 bases, with 19 bases separating them. Germline V gene sequence: CDR1 LNHDA, CDR2 SQIVND (reference sequence). CDR3 size: 16 residues. CDR3: CASSLRSGNGDEKLFF. CDR3 coding DNA: TGTGCCAGTAGTCTCCGGTCAGGGAACGGTGATGAAAAACTGTTTTTT.

This clone was detected many times. The gene calls are TRBV9 and TRBJ1-4, with a weak D call TRBD1 (5 bases). Germline V gene data show CDR1 as SGDLS and CDR2 as YYNGEE. The V end lost 0 bases, the J end lost 5 bases, and 11 bases lay between the germline ends. The CDR3 is 15 amino acids. Here the CDR3 DNA reads TGTGCCAGCAGCGTAGGGGGGGTCGGAAATGAAAAACTGTTTTTT. This encodes CASSVGGVGNEKLFF.

This clone was seen a handful of times. V usage is TRBV19 and J usage is TRBJ2-3, with D possibly matching TRBD1 (6 bases). This CDR3 is built from 17 residues. V shed 5 bases and J shed 6 bases, with 24 bases lying between them. The V gene's germline CDR1 is LNHDA and CDR2 SQIVND (reference sequence). CDR3 sequence reads: CASSSRYSGASRDTQYF. The CDR3 DNA reads as TGTGCCAGTAGTTCACGGTACTCAGGGGCGTCCCGGGATACGCAGTATTTT.

This chain uses TRBV2 with TRBJ1-3; 10 bases fit TRBD1. The V and J ends lost 4 bases and 1 base, in that order; junction bases with no gene match: 4. Germline-derived CDR1 and CDR2 are SNHLY and FYNNEI. The CDR3 is 16 residues long. The CDR3 is CASSGTGGGSGNTIYF. For the CDR3, the DNA is TGTGCCAGCAGTGGGACAGGGGGTGGATCTGGAAACACCATATATTTT. The variable domain in full, with the rest retrieved from reference TRBV2 and TRBJ1-3, is EPEVTQTPSHQVTQMGQEVILRCVPISNHLYFYWYRQILGQKVEFLVSFYNNEISEKSEIFDDQFSVERPDGSNFTLKIRSTKLEDSAMYFCASSGTGGGSGNTIYFGEGSWLTVV.

This chain links TRBV5-1 with TRBJ2-7; D is unresolved. CDR1 is SGHRS, CDR2 YFSETQ, per germline. Deletions cut 4 bases from V and 5 bases from J, with 16 bases between. This CDR3 spans 14 amino acids. DNA for the CDR3: TGCGCCAGCAGCACTCTTCCGTCCCGAGACGAGCAGTACTTC. Its translation is CASSTLPSRDEQYF. The whole variable domain, filled in from reference TRBV5-1 and TRBJ2-7, reads KAGVTQTPRYLIKTRGQQVTLSCSPISGHRSVSWYQQTPGQGLQFLFEYFSETQRNKGNFPGRFSGRQFSNSRSEMNVSTLELGDSALYLCASSTLPSRDEQYFGPGTRLTVT.

V and J are TRBV7-2 and TRBJ1-6, with D hard to call. Germline CDR1 reads SGHTA; CDR2 reads FQGNSA. Trimming shortened V by 8 bases and J by 7 bases, and 18 bases separated the two germline ends. The CDR3 is made up of 15 amino acids. The CDR3 sequence is CASENNRAGNSPLHF. CDR3 coding DNA: TGTGCCAGCGAAAACAATCGGGCGGGGAATTCACCCCTCCACTTT.

The chain uses TRBV28 and TRBJ2-2; D possibly corresponds to TRBD2 (6 bases). Trimming removed 6 bases at V and 3 bases at J, with 23 bases between. CDR1 and CDR2 from the germline V gene are MDHEN and SYDVKM. The CDR3 covers 18 residues. In DNA form, the CDR3 reads TGTGCCAGCAGCCCTAGCGTGGGGGTAGGGGCTTACACCGGGGAGCTGTTTTTT. This translates into CASSPSVGVGAYTGELFF.

The chain joins TRBV2 to TRBJ1-2, with 12 bases lining up with TRBD1. This CDR3 has 17 residues. CDR1 and CDR2 from the germline V gene are SNHLY and FYNNEI. The V and J ends lost 2 bases and 5 bases, in that order; junction bases with no gene match: 9. The CDR3 DNA is TGTGCCAGCAGTGAACAAGGGGGGACAGGGGGCGAGTATGGCTACACCTTC. It is translated as CASSEQGGTGGEYGYTF.

Only a few counts were recorded for this clone. V is TRBV6-1 and J is TRBJ2-7, with a tentative D call TRBD1 (5 bases). The CDR3 is 12 amino acids. The ends were cut back, 6 bases at V and 3 bases at J, with 9 bases in the middle. CDR1 and CDR2 (germline): MNHNS, SASEGT. The CDR3 sequence: CASRTDIYEQYF. CDR3 DNA sequence: TGTGCCAGCAGAACGGACATCTACGAGCAGTACTTC.

This clone has a handful of counts. The DNA is left out, because the CDR3 cannot be placed on it with certainty; the CDR3 is given as TCRdb lists it. The chain's CDR3 is CASRFGTGAWDEQFF. This chain uses TRBV12-2 with TRBJ2-1; the D call in the table, TRBD1, was not verified against the DNA. TRBV12-2 is shown as a pseudogene. The CDR3 numbers 15 amino acids, ends counted.

V gene TRBV5-1 combines with J gene TRBJ1-3; 7 positions agree with TRBD1. Trimming cost V 0 bases and J 7 bases; bases outside gene matches: 7. There are 15 residues in the CDR3. The germline V gene encodes CDR1 SGHRS and CDR2 YFSETQ. The CDR3 protein is CASSLESTGFNTIYF. The CDR3 DNA follows: TGCGCCAGCAGCTTGGAGTCGACAGGGTTCAACACCATATATTTT.

The chain recombines TRBV5-4 with TRBJ2-1; no clear D. Germline lookup yields CDR1 SGHNT and CDR2 YYREEE (reference sequence). This CDR3 comprises 13 residues. V dropped 0 bases and J dropped 6 bases, with 7 bases sitting between them. Here the CDR3 DNA reads TGTGCCAGCAGCTTGGATCTGTTCAATGAGCAGTTCTTC. It specifies CASSLDLFNEQFF.

This clone was counted only a few times. V gene TRBV29-1 combines with J gene TRBJ2-7; D perhaps matches TRBD1 (6 bases). V gave up 4 bases and J gave up 0 bases, with 25 bases separating them. Germline lookup yields CDR1 SQVTM and CDR2 ANQGSEA. The CDR3 is 18 residues long. In nucleotides, the CDR3 is TGCAGCGTTGGGTTTTGGGTGGGAAGGGGGATACTCTCCTACGAGCAGTACTTC. Its translation is CSVGFWVGRGILSYEQYF.

The chain couples TRBV5-6 to TRBJ1-6; D remains unclear. The length of the CDR3 is 13 residues. From germline, CDR1 is SGHDT and CDR2 YYEEEE. The germline V and J ends were trimmed by 0 bases and 10 bases, with 8 bases remaining between them. The CDR3 loop reads CASSLVTGSPLHF. The CDR3 DNA follows: TGTGCCAGCAGCTTGGTAACGGGATCACCCCTCCACTTT.

This chain links TRBV15 with TRBJ2-3; possible D gene TRBD2, 5 bases. Germline V gives CDR1 LNHNV, CDR2 YYDKDF (reference sequence). Trimming removed 0 bases from V and 1 base from J, with 20 bases in between. The CDR3 is 19 amino acids. The CDR3, as DNA: TGTGCCACCAGCAGAGATAGGCAAGCCTTTGCGAGGGGCACAGATACGCAGTATTTT. Protein product: CATSRDRQAFARGTDTQYF.

Worth noting for this clone: An end of the junction differs from the germline gene, which may be a read error. This chain joins TRBV5-4 and TRBJ1-2; tentative D call: TRBD1 (6 bases). The germline V gene has CDR1 SGHNT and CDR2 YYREEE (reference sequence). The CDR3 is 13 residues long. The CDR3 loop is CASSSLSWTELLF. CDR3 DNA sequence: TGTGCCAGCAGCTCCCTCTCATGGACAGAGCTCCTCTTC.

This chain links TRBV27 with TRBJ2-7, with 8 nucleotides matching TRBD2. After removal of 3 bases from V and 0 bases from J, the junction contained 1 base not matched to a gene. This CDR3 spans 14 amino acids. CDR1 MNHEY and CDR2 SMNVEV come from the germline V gene (reference sequence). For the CDR3, the DNA is TGTGCCAGCAGTTTGCGGGGGGTCTCCTACGAGCAGTACTTC. It yields the protein CASSLRGVSYEQYF.

The rearrangement uses TRBV4-1 and TRBJ2-7; TRBD2 matches at 12 bases. This CDR3 comprises 18 residues. V gave up 0 bases and J gave up 3 bases; unmatched junction bases: 9. From germline, CDR1 is MGHRA and CDR2 YSYEKL. CDR3 protein: CASSQEGLAGGRGYEQYF. CDR3 DNA sequence: TGCGCCAGCAGCCAAGAAGGGCTAGCGGGAGGGCGGGGCTACGAGCAGTACTTC.

This clone was seen a few times. The chain uses TRBV4-2 and TRBJ1-2; D call uncertain. The V end was cut by 5 bases, the J end by 8 bases, with 27 bases between. The CDR3 covers 17 residues. Germline V gives CDR1 LGHNA, CDR2 YNFKEQ. The CDR3 region has the DNA TGTGCCAGCAGCTTAGCCGTATCGACGGCACCCTCGTCCGGCTACACCTTC. It yields the protein CASSLAVSTAPSSGYTF.

This clone is a singleton in its sample. The gene calls are TRBV7-9 and TRBJ2-1; the D is unclear. This CDR3 spans 12 amino acids. Trimming left V 5 bases short and J 4 bases short, with 6 bases between. CDR1 is SEHNR, CDR2 FQNEAQ, per germline (reference sequence). CDR3 in amino acids: CASSLLYNEQFF. Here the CDR3 DNA reads TGTGCCAGCAGCCTATTATACAATGAGCAGTTCTTC.

V gene TRBV2 combines with J gene TRBJ1-1; 7 bases align to TRBD1. CDR1 is SNHLY, CDR2 FYNNEI, per germline. The length of the CDR3 is 14 residues. After removal of 6 bases from V and 1 base from J, the junction contained 5 bases not matched to a gene. The CDR3 spells CASSDRVQNTEAFF. CDR3 bases: TGTGCCAGCAGCGACAGGGTTCAGAACACTGAAGCTTTCTTT.

The chain employs TRBV5-1 and TRBJ2-5; D gene uncertain. Germline CDR1 SGHRS, CDR2 YFSETQ. V was pared by 0 bases and J by 2 bases, with 8 bases between. The length of the CDR3 is 14 residues. CDR3: CASSLASVQETQYF. The CDR3 DNA reads as TGCGCCAGCAGCTTGGCGTCAGTTCAAGAGACCCAGTACTTC.

The chain links TRBV29-1 to TRBJ1-1; D gene unclear. The V gene's germline CDR1 is SQVTM and CDR2 ANQGSEA. The ends were cut back, 1 base at V and 6 bases at J, with 30 bases in the middle. CDR3 length: 19 residues. The DNA of the CDR3 is TGCAGCGTTGAAGTTATCGCGTGGTCGGAGGCTTCCGTTACCGCTGAAGCTTTCTTT. Translating gives CSVEVIAWSEASVTAEAFF. Looking up the rest from reference TRBV29-1 and TRBJ1-1 gives the full variable domain: SAVISQKPSRDICQRGTSLTIQCQVDSQVTMMFWYRQQPGQSLTLIATANQGSEATYESGFVIDKFPISRPNLTFSTLTVSNMSPEDSSIYLCSVEVIAWSEASVTAEAFFGQGTRLTVV.

This chain links TRBV2 with TRBJ1-1, with D tentatively TRBD1 (6 bases). The CDR3 totals 14 residues. Germline values: CDR1 SNHLY, CDR2 FYNNEI. Trimming removed 6 bases at V and 1 base at J, with 12 bases between. The chain's CDR3 is CASSPGVANTEAFF. Here the CDR3 DNA reads TGTGCCAGCAGCCCAGGGGTCGCGAACACTGAAGCTTTCTTT.

This chain links TRBV6-5 with TRBJ2-3, with D possibly TRBD2 on 5 matching bases. Trimming cost V 4 bases and J 6 bases, with 17 bases left between them. CDR1 is MNHEY and CDR2 is SVGAGI in the germline V gene. This CDR3 is 15 amino acids long. CDR3 region: CASSSLGEGLDTQYF. The CDR3 DNA follows: TGTGCCAGCAGTTCACTAGGAGAGGGTTTGGATACGCAGTATTTT.

CDR3 in amino acids: CASRQGVVGAEAFF. The CDR3, as DNA: TGTGCCAGTAGACAGGGGGTCGTAGGCGCTGAAGCTTTCTTT. The chain recombines TRBV28 with TRBJ1-1; 9 bases are a match to TRBD1. This CDR3 contains 14 residues. J gave up 6 bases and V 9 bases, and 11 bases lay outside the gene matches. Germline-derived CDR1 and CDR2 are MDHEN and SYDVKM.

This clone was recorded once. J is TRBJ2-2 and V is TRBV28; 8 bases match TRBD2. J was trimmed by 7 bases and V by 6 bases; bases with no gene match: 16. Germline assignment: CDR1 MDHEN and CDR2 SYDVKM. The CDR3 is 17 residues long. CDR3 amino acids: CASSVGAGGRENGELFF. The CDR3 DNA follows: TGTGCCAGCAGCGTCGGTGCGGGGGGCAGAGAGAACGGGGAGCTGTTTTTT.

V and J are TRBV19 and TRBJ1-4, with a tentative D call TRBD1 (5 bases). Germline V CDR1 and CDR2: LNHDA, SQIVND (reference sequence). Trimming removed 4 bases from V and 3 bases from J, with 15 bases in between. CDR3 length: 16 residues. CDR3 residues: CASSRRSGVANEKLFF. CDR3 coding DNA: TGTGCCAGTAGTAGAAGGTCGGGGGTTGCTAATGAAAAACTGTTTTTT.

This clone has only a few counts. An end of the junction differs from the germline gene, which may be a read error. CDR3 amino acids: CASSLGTTSDQPQHF. DNA for the CDR3: TGTGCCAGCAGCTTAGGGACAACTAGCGATCAGCCCCAGCATTTT. The chain uses TRBV5-5 and TRBJ1-5; a weak D match, TRBD1 (6 bases). The CDR3 consists of 15 residues. The germline V gene encodes CDR1 SGHKS and CDR2 YYEKEE (reference sequence).